These T cell receptor beta chains were read from a single sample in a study of blood T cell repertoires in COVID-19. Libraries were prepared by immunoSEQ multiplex PCR; TCRdb keeps only in-frame clonotypes and omits some of them. This table holds over 200,000 clones, more than 65% found once. The sample taken for sequencing was peripheral blood. The receptors here all came from a man aged 35 to 55 who had recovered from COVID-19. Both conserved end residues are part of each CDR3. D genes are given only for firm matches. Rows give clone size only sometimes, using once, few, many, or a class for an expanded clone.

cdr3_nt	cdr3_aa	d_call	v_call	clone_size	j_call
TGTGCCAGCAGTCCCTGGACTAGCGGGGGTTCGAACACCGGGGAGCTGTTTTTT	CASSPWTSGGSNTGELFF	TRBD2	TRBV27	once	TRBJ2-2
TGCGCCAGCAGTGAGTCACTAGCGGGCCAAGAGACCCAGTACTTC	CASSESLAGQETQYF	TRBD2	TRBV10-2	.	TRBJ2-5
TGTGCCAGCAGTGAATTGTATTCTGAAGCTTTCTTT	CASSELYSEAFF	.	TRBV25-1	.	TRBJ1-1
TGTGCTAGTGGTTTGACTCCGACAGGGTTGAATCCTGGAAACACCATATATTTT	CASGLTPTGLNPGNTIYF	TRBD1	TRBV12-5	.	TRBJ1-3
TGCAGCGCGGCAAGGGGAACTGAAGCTTTCTTT	CSAARGTEAFF	.	TRBV29-1	.	TRBJ1-1
TGTGCCAGCAGCTTAGATCAGGGCGGATGGACTGAAGCTTTCTTT	CASSLDQGGWTEAFF	.	TRBV7-9	.	TRBJ1-1
TGTGCCAATAGCGGGGGAGCCACAGATACGCAGTATTTT	CANSGGATDTQYF	TRBD2	TRBV10-3	.	TRBJ2-3
TGCGCCAGCACGGGACTAGCGGGAGTGGGGCAGTTCTTC	CASTGLAGVGQFF	TRBD2	TRBV10-2	.	TRBJ2-1
TGTGCCAGCAGCTTCGTAGCGGACTCCTACAATGAGCAGTTCTTC	CASSFVADSYNEQFF	.	TRBV7-2	.	TRBJ2-1
TGTGCCAGCAGCTTGGGGACAGGGATTGAGACCCAGTACTTC	CASSLGTGIETQYF	TRBD1	TRBV5-5	few	TRBJ2-5
TGTGCCAGCAGCTTGAGGGGGCTGGTTGGAAACACCATATATTTT	CASSLRGLVGNTIYF	TRBD1	TRBV7-2	.	TRBJ1-3
TGTGCCAGCAGCGGGGACAGGGGACTGCGTGAAAAACTGTTTTTT	CASSGDRGLREKLFF	TRBD1	TRBV5-8	.	TRBJ1-4
TGCGCCAGCAGCCAGGACGTTCCGGGACAGTATTTTGCTGGCTACACCTTC	CASSQDVPGQYFAGYTF	TRBD1	TRBV4-3	.	TRBJ1-2
TGTGCCAGCAGCCTCAACCGCGGGACAGCGGGCGAGCAGTACTTC	CASSLNRGTAGEQYF	.	TRBV11-2	.	TRBJ2-7
TGTGCCAGCTCGAAAGGAGAATACTATGGCTACACCTTC	CASSKGEYYGYTF	.	TRBV18	.	TRBJ1-2
TGTGCCAGCAGCTTAGACAGGGGAACGGAGCAGTACTTC	CASSLDRGTEQYF	.	TRBV11-2	.	TRBJ2-7
TGCGCCAGCAGCCTCCTGGGACTAGCTAATGGAGCAGATACGCAGTATTTT	CASSLLGLANGADTQYF	TRBD2	TRBV5-1	.	TRBJ2-3
TGTGCCTGGTCGGTGGGACAGCTCAATCAGCCCCAGCATTTT	CAWSVGQLNQPQHF	TRBD1	TRBV30	.	TRBJ1-5
TGTGCCAGCAGCTTGCGGCAGGCAGAAACCTACGAGCAGTACTTC	CASSLRQAETYEQYF	.	TRBV5-4	.	TRBJ2-7
TGTGCCAGCACGACAGGAGCCGGCTACACCTTC	CASTTGAGYTF	.	TRBV6-5	.	TRBJ1-2
TGTGCCAGCAGTTGGGGAGGAGCGCGGCGCAATGAGCAGTTCTTC	CASSWGGARRNEQFF	.	TRBV7-2	.	TRBJ2-1
TGTGCCAGCAGCGTAGAGGCATGGAGCGATGGAAACACCATATATTTT	CASSVEAWSDGNTIYF	.	TRBV9	.	TRBJ1-3
TGCGCCAGCAGCCAAGTAGCTAGCGGGTCGGACAATGAGCAGTTCTTC	CASSQVASGSDNEQFF	TRBD2	TRBV4-1	.	TRBJ2-1
TGTGCCAGCAGTCGGACTAGCGTACAATCCTACGAGCAGTACTTC	CASSRTSVQSYEQYF	TRBD2	TRBV6-2/TRBV6-3	once	TRBJ2-7
TGCAGCGTTGAAGAGGGGGCTGCCAATGAGCAGTTCTTC	CSVEEGAANEQFF	.	TRBV29-1	.	TRBJ2-1
TGTGCCACCTCTGGTAGGAGTGAGGGAGGAACAGATACGCAGTATTTT	CATSGRSEGGTDTQYF	.	TRBV24-1	.	TRBJ2-3
TGCGCCAGCAGCCAGATAGCGGGAGGGCTCTACGAGCAGTACTTC	CASSQIAGGLYEQYF	TRBD2	TRBV4-3	.	TRBJ2-7
TGTGCCAGCCGTTTCCGGGGAGAGACCCAGTACTTC	CASRFRGETQYF	.	TRBV12-3/TRBV12-4	once	TRBJ2-5
TGTGCCAGCAGGCGGGACAGCTCTTATCAGCCCCAGCATTTT	CASRRDSSYQPQHF	TRBD1	TRBV6-5	once	TRBJ1-5
TGTGCCAGCAGCAAAGATCAGGGCCAAAATTCACCCCTCCACTTT	CASSKDQGQNSPLHF	.	TRBV21-1	.	TRBJ1-6
TGTGCCAGCAGCTTAGAACAGGGCATTTCACCCCTCCACTTT	CASSLEQGISPLHF	.	TRBV7-2	.	TRBJ1-6
TGTGCCAGCAGCGTTGGACAGGGGGCGAGAGGCACTGAAGCTTTCTTT	CASSVGQGARGTEAFF	TRBD1	TRBV9	.	TRBJ1-1
TGTGCCAGCAGCCGCCGCCAACTAAACACTGAAGCTTTCTTT	CASSRRQLNTEAFF	.	TRBV6-6	once	TRBJ1-1
TGTGCCAGCAGTTACTGGAATTCACCCCTCCACTTT	CASSYWNSPLHF	.	TRBV27	.	TRBJ1-6
TGTGCCAGCAGCCCGGGACTAGTAGAGACCCAGTACTTC	CASSPGLVETQYF	TRBD2	TRBV7-9	.	TRBJ2-5
TGCGCCAGCAGCCCCGGACAGGGACCAGATACGCAGTATTTT	CASSPGQGPDTQYF	TRBD1	TRBV5-1	.	TRBJ2-3
TGTGCCACGCAGCGAACAGGGGGCCTCGATAGCAATCAGCCCCAGCATTTT	CATQRTGGLDSNQPQHF	TRBD1	TRBV10-3	.	TRBJ1-5
TGTGCCAGCAGCACCCGGGACAGGGCGGTTTACGAGCAGTACTTC	CASSTRDRAVYEQYF	TRBD1	TRBV5-5	.	TRBJ2-7
TGTGCCAGCTCCCCGGGGGGTTATGGCTACACCTTC	CASSPGGYGYTF	.	TRBV11-2	.	TRBJ1-2
TGTGCCAGCAGGTCGGTGGGGGCCAACGTCCTGACTTTC	CASRSVGANVLTF	.	TRBV27	.	TRBJ2-6